Below, 28 T cell receptor beta chains from the same sample are listed, as sequenced in a study of blood T cells in healthy people across ages. PCR was performed a second time for about 7 to 12 cycles using a sample-barcoded 5' primer and a J-beta primer mix. MiXCR was run by TCRdb on the 5' RACE reads, yielding one entry per CDR3 protein. Here the sample spans approximately 780,000 distinct CDR3 sequences, under 30% being singletons. These same records also appear under a second study, on T cells of mothers and their children.

Sequences were obtained from blood. These receptors were obtained from a boy aged 5-17 years in good health.

This chain uses TRBV29-1 with TRBJ2-2; a possible D gene is TRBD2 (6 bases). Germline CDR1 SQVTM, CDR2 ANQGSEA. The germline V and J ends were trimmed by 4 bases and 8 bases, with 14 bases remaining between them. The CDR3 totals 13 residues. The CDR3 nucleotides read TGCAGCGTTGGCCCCGGGGGTAGTGGGGAGCTGTTTTTT. Its protein product is CSVGPGGSGELFF.

This clonotype was detected a few times. The chain couples TRBV29-1 to TRBJ2-4, with D possibly matching TRBD2 (6 bases). Germline lookup yields CDR1 SQVTM and CDR2 ANQGSEA. The V gene lost 7 bases and the J gene lost 6 bases, with 13 bases spanning the gap. The CDR3 is 12 amino acids. CDR3 loop: CSAQLGGNIQYF. CDR3 coding DNA: TGCAGCGCCCAGTTGGGAGGAAACATTCAGTACTTC. Full variable domain (rest looked up from reference TRBV29-1 and TRBJ2-4): SAVISQKPSRDICQRGTSLTIQCQVDSQVTMMFWYRQQPGQSLTLIATANQGSEATYESGFVIDKFPISRPNLTFSTLTVSNMSPEDSSIYLCSAQLGGNIQYFGAGTRLSVL.

This clonotype was seen more than once but under ten times. The genes are TRBV5-1 and TRBJ2-5; TRBD2 matches at 10 bases. Trimming took 0 bases from V and 5 from J; bases not matched to a gene: 4. The length of the CDR3 is 15 residues. Germline V lookup: CDR1 SGHRS, CDR2 YFSETQ. The CDR3 nucleotides are TGCGCCAGCAGCTTGGCCCTACTAGCGGGGGAGACCCAGTACTTC. Residues: CASSLALLAGETQYF.

This clonotype has only a few counts. The chain couples TRBV6-6 to TRBJ2-5; 8 bases fit TRBD1. The CDR3 totals 16 residues. Germline CDR1 MNHNY, CDR2 SVGAGI (reference sequence). Trimming at V came to 6 bases and at J to 5 bases, leaving 14 bases not matched to a gene. The DNA for the CDR3 is TGTGCCAGCAGCCAGGGGGCAGGGGGCATGTCGGAGACCCAGTACTTC. This codes for CASSQGAGGMSETQYF.

The gene calls are TRBV20-1 and TRBJ2-2; no clear D gene. The V end was cut by 0 bases, the J end by 3 bases, with 5 bases between. CDR1 and CDR2 from the germline V gene are DFQATT and SNEGSKA (reference sequence). The CDR3 length is 13 residues. The CDR3 nucleotides read TGCAGTGCTAGAGATACCCACACCGGGGAGCTGTTTTTT. Amino acids: CSARDTHTGELFF.

The chain links TRBV15 to TRBJ2-7; D is perhaps TRBD1 (6 bases). Germline assignment: CDR1 LNHNV and CDR2 YYDKDF (reference sequence). CDR3 length: 14 residues. V shed 9 bases and J shed 2 bases, with 17 bases lying between them. CDR3 sequence (DNA): TGTGCCACTACCCCAGGGGAAAAAACCTACGAGCAGTACTTC. This codes for CATTPGEKTYEQYF.

The rearrangement joins TRBV4-1 to TRBJ1-5, with 7 bases that match TRBD1. The V gene's germline CDR1 is MGHRA and CDR2 YSYEKL. This CDR3 comprises 15 residues. Trimming removed 8 bases from V and 7 bases from J; junction bases left unmatched: 14. The CDR3 spells CASSREDRSLQPQHF. CDR3 DNA: TGCGCCAGCTCCAGGGAGGACAGGTCATTACAGCCCCAGCATTTT.

The sample holds a few counts of this clonotype. J is TRBJ2-5 and V is TRBV7-2; TRBD1 or TRBD2 may be the D gene (5 bases each). Trimming shortened V by 0 bases and J by 3 bases, and 14 bases separated the two germline ends. Looked up from germline, CDR1 is SGHTA and CDR2 is FQGNSA. This CDR3 spans 16 amino acids. The chain's CDR3 is CASSLALGATEETQYF. CDR3 in DNA: TGTGCCAGCAGCTTAGCGCTCGGGGCAACGGAAGAGACCCAGTACTTC. Filled out from reference TRBV7-2 and TRBJ2-5, the complete variable domain reads GAGVSQSPSNKVTEKGKDVELRCDPISGHTALYWYRQSLGQGLEFLIYFQGNSAPDKSGLPSDRFSAERTGGSVSTLTIQRTQQEDSAVYLCASSLALGATEETQYFGPGTRLLVL.

The chain couples TRBV3-1 to TRBJ1-5; no firm D call. The V gene's germline CDR1 is LGHDT and CDR2 YNNKEL (reference sequence). V was trimmed by 0 bases and J by 4 bases, leaving 10 bases between them. The CDR3 is 15 residues long. CDR3 coding DNA: TGTGCCAGCAGCCAAGATACGGTTTCAAATCAGCCCCAGCATTTT. This codes for CASSQDTVSNQPQHF.

The CDR3 DNA follows: TGTGCCAGCAGTCCCCAGGCGGTTAGGAACACTGAAGCTTTCTTT. Translated: CASSPQAVRNTEAFF. The chain links TRBV7-9 to TRBJ1-1; D not resolved. Germline values: CDR1 SEHNR, CDR2 FQNEAQ (reference sequence). CDR3 length: 15 amino acids. Trimming removed 6 bases from V and 1 base from J, with 15 bases in between.

This clonotype turned up a few times. This chain uses TRBV30 with TRBJ2-4, with D maybe TRBD2 (7 bases). Trimming pared 1 base from V and 7 bases from J, leaving 11 bases between. CDR1 GTSNPN and CDR2 SVGIG come from the germline V gene (reference sequence). The CDR3 runs 13 residues. CDR3 region: CAWSAKGGNIQYF. The CDR3, as DNA: TGTGCCTGGAGTGCCAAGGGGGGGAACATTCAGTACTTC.

There are a few counts of this clonotype. The rearrangement links TRBV6-5 to TRBJ1-1; D gene unclear. Germline V gene data show CDR1 as MNHEY and CDR2 as SVGAGI. This CDR3 is 17 amino acids long. Between the trimmed V and J ends, which lost 0 bases and 6 bases, there was a span of 20 bases. The CDR3 coding sequence is TGTGCCAGCAGTTACTCGATATTAACGAGTTGGTCGGCTGAAGCTTTCTTT. Translation gives CASSYSILTSWSAEAFF.

The V call is TRBV21-1, the J call TRBJ2-3; the tabulated D call, TRBD1, remains unverified against the DNA. TRBV21-1 is classified as a pseudogene. CDR3 length equals 15 residues. The chain's CDR3 is CASSKGRGSTDTQYF. CDR3 bases: TGTGCCAGCAGCAAAGGGAGGGGGAGCACAGATACGCAGTATTTT.

The chain recombines TRBV6-1 with TRBJ1-1; D gene unclear. V was shortened by 2 bases and J by 0 bases, with 10 bases between the two germline ends. Germline V CDR1 and CDR2: MNHNS, SASEGT. The CDR3 covers 15 residues. CDR3 in amino acids: CASSELNTMNTEAFF. CDR3 in DNA: TGTGCCAGCAGTGAATTGAACACCATGAACACTGAAGCTTTCTTT.

This clonotype has only a few counts. The chain couples TRBV5-5 to TRBJ2-3, with 12 bases matching TRBD2. The J segment lost 2 bases and the V segment lost 4 bases, leaving 5 bases of the junction unmatched. The CDR3 extends over 16 amino acids. Germline lookup yields CDR1 SGHKS and CDR2 YYEKEE (reference sequence). The DNA of the CDR3 is TGTGCCAGCAGCACCGGACTAGCGGGAAACACAGATACGCAGTATTTT. Its translation: CASSTGLAGNTDTQYF. The complete variable domain, with remaining parts taken from reference TRBV5-5 and TRBJ2-3, reads DAGVTQSPTHLIKTRGQQVTLRCSPISGHKSVSWYQQVLGQGPQFIFQYYEKEERGRGNFPDRFSARQFPNYSSELNVNALLLGDSALYLCASSTGLAGNTDTQYFGPGTRLTVL.

J is TRBJ2-5 and V is TRBV7-6; D unclear. Trimming removed 3 bases from V and 11 bases from J, with 13 bases in between. Germline V CDR1 and CDR2: SGHVS, FNYEAQ. The CDR3 is 12 amino acids. CDR3 DNA: TGTGCCAGCAGCTTCCAGACGGGTGAGCAGTACTTC. Translated: CASSFQTGEQYF.

J is TRBJ1-2 and V is TRBV7-6; D not certain. The CDR3 length is 14 residues. Germline assignment: CDR1 SGHVS and CDR2 FNYEAQ. V lost 2 bases and J 4 bases, leaving 11 bases between the germline ends. In nucleotides, the CDR3 is TGTGCCAGCAGCTTAAAACGGGCGGGCTATGGCTACACCTTC. Translated, it gives CASSLKRAGYGYTF.

The chain joins TRBV5-1 to TRBJ2-1; D possibly corresponds to TRBD1 (6 bases). V was pared by 0 bases and J by 3 bases, with 13 bases between. The CDR3 has 16 residues. Germline V gene lookup returns CDR1 SGHRS and CDR2 YFSETQ. CDR3 amino acids: CASSLASGRGYNEQFF. The CDR3 bases are TGCGCCAGCAGCTTGGCGAGCGGCAGGGGCTACAATGAGCAGTTCTTC.

The genes are TRBV28 and TRBJ2-5; no clear D gene. Germline lookup yields CDR1 MDHEN and CDR2 SYDVKM. Trimming took 6 bases from V and 2 from J, leaving 13 bases between them. The CDR3 consists of 14 residues. Here the CDR3 DNA reads TGTGCCAGCAGCGGAGTAGGGCGGCAAGAGACCCAGTACTTC. This encodes CASSGVGRQETQYF.

V usage is TRBV19 and J usage is TRBJ2-6; D remains unclear. This CDR3 has 16 residues. Germline assignment: CDR1 LNHDA and CDR2 SQIVND (reference sequence). V was trimmed by 3 bases and J by 3 bases, leaving 12 bases between them. This CDR3 reads CASSIMPIGGANVLTF. CDR3 DNA: TGTGCCAGTAGTATCATGCCCATAGGTGGGGCCAACGTCCTGACTTTC. Supplemented by reference TRBV19 and TRBJ2-6, the full variable domain reads DGGITQSPKYLFRKEGQNVTLSCEQNLNHDAMYWYRQDPGQGLRLIYYSQIVNDFQKGDIAEGYSVSREKKESFPLTVTSAQKNPTAFYLCASSIMPIGGANVLTFGAGSRLTVL.

The V and J genes are TRBV27 and TRBJ1-2; D remains unclear. CDR3 length: 12 residues. CDR1 and CDR2 from the germline V gene are MNHEY and SMNVEV (reference sequence). V lost 6 bases and J 8 bases, leaving 13 bases between the germline ends. CDR3 in DNA: TGTGCCAGCAGAGCAGCCTCGGGGGGCTACACCTTC. It codes for CASRAASGGYTF.

The V call is TRBV5-1, the J call TRBJ1-1; tentatively, D is TRBD1 (5 bases). The CDR3 spans 17 residues. Germline V gene sequence: CDR1 SGHRS, CDR2 YFSETQ. Trimming took 0 bases from V and 0 from J, leaving 15 bases between them. CDR3 sequence reads: CASSLAARGTLNTEAFF. The CDR3 coding sequence is TGCGCCAGCAGCTTGGCCGCTCGGGGCACTCTGAACACTGAAGCTTTCTTT. Combining the CDR3 with reference TRBV5-1 and TRBJ1-1 gives the whole variable domain KAGVTQTPRYLIKTRGQQVTLSCSPISGHRSVSWYQQTPGQGLQFLFEYFSETQRNKGNFPGRFSGRQFSNSRSEMNVSTLELGDSALYLCASSLAARGTLNTEAFFGQGTRLTVV.

This clonotype was picked up a small number of times. The chain uses TRBV5-5 and TRBJ2-5, with D tentatively TRBD1 (5 bases). Germline V gene sequence: CDR1 SGHKS, CDR2 YYEKEE (reference sequence). The CDR3 runs to 16 residues. Trimming removed 4 bases from V and 4 bases from J, with 20 bases in between. CDR3 nucleotides: TGTGCCAGCAGCCCTGAACAGGCCGAAGTCGGAGAGACCCAGTACTTC. Translating gives CASSPEQAEVGETQYF.

This chain joins TRBV28 and TRBJ2-7; the match to TRBD1 covers 7 bases. CDR3 size: 14 residues. Germline CDR1 is MDHEN and CDR2 is SYDVKM. V lost 11 bases, J lost 3 bases, and 13 bases stayed unmatched. The CDR3 region is CAVRGTMRNYEQYF. The CDR3 DNA is TGTGCCGTCAGGGGGACAATGAGAAACTACGAGCAGTACTTC.

This clonotype was seen repeatedly, ten times or more. The chain employs TRBV11-1 and TRBJ2-5; 9 bases align to TRBD1. Near its end, the DNA agrees better with TRBJ2-7, so the J call may be wrong. Germline loops: CDR1 SGHAT, CDR2 FQDESV (reference sequence). The CDR3 contains 14 residues. The CDR3 is CASSLRGQGYEQYF. The CDR3 bases are TGTGCCAGCAGCTTAAGGGGACAGGGCTACGAGCAGTACTTC.

This clonotype was observed a few times. V usage is TRBV6-2 or TRBV6-3 and J usage is TRBJ2-5; TRBD2 matches 9 bases. Germline values: CDR1 MNHEY, CDR2 SVGEGT. With V trimmed by 2 bases and J by 5 bases, 0 bases remained unmatched. The CDR3 has 13 amino acids. The chain's CDR3 is CASSYTSGETQYF. The CDR3 region has the DNA TGTGCCAGCAGTTACACTAGCGGGGAGACCCAGTACTTC.

This clonotype has a handful of counts. The genes are TRBV6-5 and TRBJ1-4, with D possibly being TRBD1 (5 bases). Germline CDR1 MNHEY, CDR2 SVGAGI. V lost 7 bases and J 4 bases, leaving 16 bases between the germline ends. The CDR3 runs to 15 residues. Here the CDR3 reads CASKITGTVNEKLFF. The CDR3 region has the DNA TGTGCCAGCAAGATTACCGGGACGGTTAATGAAAAACTGTTTTTT.

This clonotype was detected only a few times. The CDR3 sequence is CASSDPQREANEQFF. In DNA, the CDR3 is TGTGCCAGCAGTGATCCCCAGCGGGAGGCTAATGAGCAGTTCTTC. The chain uses TRBV25-1 and TRBJ2-5, with TRBD2 matching over 9 bases. The J call is uncertain, as TRBJ2-1 better fits the DNA end. Per germline, CDR1 MGHDK and CDR2 SYGVNS. The CDR3 spans 15 residues.